This TCR beta chain emerged from a study of blood T cell repertoires in COVID-19. Across the whole study: Sites in the United States, Italy and Spain provided acute and convalescent COVID-19 samples.

The count of this clone is one. CDR1 is SEHNR and CDR2 is FQNEAQ in the germline V gene (reference sequence). There are 15 residues in the CDR3. The trim removed 4 bases at V and 3 bases at J, leaving 5 bases unmatched. Only in-frame clones appear in the TCRdb table, and some are missing; sequencing was by immunoSEQ multiplex PCR. Of approximately 100,000 clones listed, roughly 92% were seen once; the top ten hold 4.5% to 6%. The TCR comes from a man aged 70 or older with acute or convalescent COVID-19. Sequencing was performed on peripheral blood. J is TRBJ1-4 and V is TRBV7-9; 7 bases match TRBD1. The CDR3 here is CASSSYRGANEKLFF. Here the CDR3 DNA reads TGTGCCAGCAGCTCTTACAGGGGTGCTAATGAAAAACTGTTTTTT. Drawing the rest from reference TRBV7-9 and TRBJ1-4, the complete variable domain is DTGVSQNPRHKITKRGQNVTFRCDPISEHNRLYWYRQTLGQGPEFLTYFQNEAQLEKSRLLSDRFSAERPKGSFSTLEIQRTEQGDSAMYLCASSSYRGANEKLFFGSGTQLSVL.